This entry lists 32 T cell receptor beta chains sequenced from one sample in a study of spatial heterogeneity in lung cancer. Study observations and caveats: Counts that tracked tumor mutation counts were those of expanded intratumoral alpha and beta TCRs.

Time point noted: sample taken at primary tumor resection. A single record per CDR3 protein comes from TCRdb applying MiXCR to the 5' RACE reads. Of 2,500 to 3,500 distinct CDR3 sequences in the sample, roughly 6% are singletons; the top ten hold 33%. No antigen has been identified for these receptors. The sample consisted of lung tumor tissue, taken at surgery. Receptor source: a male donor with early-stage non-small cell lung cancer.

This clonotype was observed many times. As DNA, the CDR3 is TGTGCCAGCAGCTTTGGGTCCTATAATTCACCCCTCCACTTT. Translating gives CASSFGSYNSPLHF. The chain recombines TRBV7-6 with TRBJ1-6; D call uncertain. This CDR3 has 14 amino acids. Trimming removed 3 bases at V and 1 base at J, with 4 bases between. Looked up from germline, CDR1 is SGHVS and CDR2 is FNYEAQ.

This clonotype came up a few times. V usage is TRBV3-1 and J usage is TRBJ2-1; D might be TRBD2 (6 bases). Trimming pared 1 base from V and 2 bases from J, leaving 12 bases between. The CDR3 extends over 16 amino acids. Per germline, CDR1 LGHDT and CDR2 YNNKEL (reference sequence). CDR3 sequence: CASSQGASGPYNEQFF. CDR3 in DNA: TGTGCCAGCAGCCAAGGGGCCAGCGGGCCCTACAATGAGCAGTTCTTC.

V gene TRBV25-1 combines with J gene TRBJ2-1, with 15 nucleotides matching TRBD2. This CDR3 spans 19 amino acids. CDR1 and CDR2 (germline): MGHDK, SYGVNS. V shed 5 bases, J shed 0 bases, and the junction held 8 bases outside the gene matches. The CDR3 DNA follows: TGTGCCAGCAGTACCCGGACTAGCGGGAGGGAGAGCTCCTACAATGAGCAGTTCTTC. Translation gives CASSTRTSGRESSYNEQFF. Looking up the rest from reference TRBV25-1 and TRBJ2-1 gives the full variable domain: EADIYQTPRYLVIGTGKKITLECSQTMGHDKMYWYQQDPGMELHLIHYSYGVNSTEKGDLSSESTVSRIRTEHFPLTLESARPSHTSQYLCASSTRTSGRESSYNEQFFGPGTRLTVL.

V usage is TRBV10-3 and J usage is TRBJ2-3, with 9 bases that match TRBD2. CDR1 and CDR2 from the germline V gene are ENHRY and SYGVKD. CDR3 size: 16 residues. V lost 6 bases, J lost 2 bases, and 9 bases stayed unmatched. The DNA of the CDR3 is TGTGCCATCAGAGATCTCGGCGGGAGGGCCACAGATACGCAGTATTTT. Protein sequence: CAIRDLGGRATDTQYF.

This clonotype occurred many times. CDR3 region: CASSYRGGTEAFF. The CDR3 coding sequence is TGTGCCAGCAGTTACAGGGGAGGAACTGAAGCTTTCTTT. The V and J genes are TRBV7-6 and TRBJ1-1, with 7 bases aligning to TRBD1. V shed 6 bases, J shed 5 bases, and the junction held 6 bases outside the gene matches. Germline loops: CDR1 SGHVS, CDR2 FNYEAQ. The CDR3 spans 13 residues.

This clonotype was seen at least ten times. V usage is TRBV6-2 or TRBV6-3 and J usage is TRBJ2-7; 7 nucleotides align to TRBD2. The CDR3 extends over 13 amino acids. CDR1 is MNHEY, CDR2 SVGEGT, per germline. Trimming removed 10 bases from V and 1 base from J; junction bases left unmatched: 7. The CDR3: CAISVGGSYEQYF. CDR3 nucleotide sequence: TGTGCCATCTCCGTGGGAGGGTCCTACGAGCAGTACTTC.

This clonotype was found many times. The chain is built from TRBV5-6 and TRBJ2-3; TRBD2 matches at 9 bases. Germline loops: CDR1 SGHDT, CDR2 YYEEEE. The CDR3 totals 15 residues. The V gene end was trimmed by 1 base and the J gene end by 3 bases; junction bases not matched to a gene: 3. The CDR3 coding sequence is TGTGCCAGCAGCTTGACTAGCGGGCAGACAGATACGCAGTATTTT. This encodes CASSLTSGQTDTQYF.

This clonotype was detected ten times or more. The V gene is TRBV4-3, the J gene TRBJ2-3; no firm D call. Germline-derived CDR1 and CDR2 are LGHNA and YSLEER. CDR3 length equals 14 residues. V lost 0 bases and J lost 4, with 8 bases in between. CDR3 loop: CASSQDLAADTQYF. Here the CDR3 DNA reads TGCGCCAGCAGCCAAGACCTCGCGGCAGATACGCAGTATTTT.

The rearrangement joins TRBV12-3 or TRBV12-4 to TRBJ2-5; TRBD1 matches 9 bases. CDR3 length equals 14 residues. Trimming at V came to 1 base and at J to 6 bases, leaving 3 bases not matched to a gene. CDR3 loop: CASSLGTGAKTQYF. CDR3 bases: TGTGCCAGCAGTTTAGGGACAGGGGCCAAGACCCAGTACTTC.

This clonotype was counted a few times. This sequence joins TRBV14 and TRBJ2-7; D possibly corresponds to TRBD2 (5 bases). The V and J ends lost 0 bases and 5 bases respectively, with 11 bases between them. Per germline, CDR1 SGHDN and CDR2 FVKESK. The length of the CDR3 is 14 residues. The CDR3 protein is CASSQDLRAHEQYF. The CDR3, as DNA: TGTGCCAGCAGCCAAGATCTGAGGGCCCACGAGCAGTACTTC.

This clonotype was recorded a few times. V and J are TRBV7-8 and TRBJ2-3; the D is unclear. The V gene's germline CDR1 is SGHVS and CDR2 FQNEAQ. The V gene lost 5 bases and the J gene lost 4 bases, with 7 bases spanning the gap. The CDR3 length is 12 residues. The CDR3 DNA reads TGTGCCAGCAGCCAAATGTCAGATACGCAGTATTTT. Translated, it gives CASSQMSDTQYF.

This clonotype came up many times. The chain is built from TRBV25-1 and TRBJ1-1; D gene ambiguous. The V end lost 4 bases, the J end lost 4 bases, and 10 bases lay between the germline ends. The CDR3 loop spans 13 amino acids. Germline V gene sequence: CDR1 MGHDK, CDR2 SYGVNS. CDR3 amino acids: CASSGSNPTEAFF. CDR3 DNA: TGTGCCAGCAGTGGATCCAACCCCACTGAAGCTTTCTTT.

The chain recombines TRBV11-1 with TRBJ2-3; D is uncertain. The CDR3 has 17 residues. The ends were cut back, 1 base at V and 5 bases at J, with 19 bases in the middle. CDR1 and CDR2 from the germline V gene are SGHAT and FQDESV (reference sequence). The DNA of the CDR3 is TGTGCCAGCAGCTTAGTAGGATGGCGCCCCAAGGGAGATACGCAGTATTTT. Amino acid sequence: CASSLVGWRPKGDTQYF.

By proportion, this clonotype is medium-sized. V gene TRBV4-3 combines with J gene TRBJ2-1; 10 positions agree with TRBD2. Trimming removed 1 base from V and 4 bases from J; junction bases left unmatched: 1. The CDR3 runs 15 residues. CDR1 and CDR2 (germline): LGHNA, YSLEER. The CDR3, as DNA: TGCGCCAGCAGCCAAGGGACTAGCGGATACAATGAGCAGTTCTTC. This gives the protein CASSQGTSGYNEQFF.

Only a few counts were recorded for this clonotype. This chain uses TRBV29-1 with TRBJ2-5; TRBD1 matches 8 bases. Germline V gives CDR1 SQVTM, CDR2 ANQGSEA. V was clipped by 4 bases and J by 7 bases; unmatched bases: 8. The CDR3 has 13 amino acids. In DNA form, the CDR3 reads TGCAGCGTTGTCAACGGACAGGGTGGGACCCAGTACTTC. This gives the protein CSVVNGQGGTQYF.

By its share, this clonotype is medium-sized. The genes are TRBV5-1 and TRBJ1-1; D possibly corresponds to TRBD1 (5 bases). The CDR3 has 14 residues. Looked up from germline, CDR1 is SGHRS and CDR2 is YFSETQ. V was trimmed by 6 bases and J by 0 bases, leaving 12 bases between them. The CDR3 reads CASTSGGVNTEAFF. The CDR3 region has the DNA TGCGCCAGCACCTCCGGGGGAGTGAACACTGAAGCTTTCTTT.

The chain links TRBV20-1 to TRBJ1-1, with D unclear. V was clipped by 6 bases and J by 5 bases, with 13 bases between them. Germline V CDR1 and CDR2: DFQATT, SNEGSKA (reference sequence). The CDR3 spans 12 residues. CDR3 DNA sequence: TGCAGTGCCTCACCCACAGTGACTGAAGCTTTCTTT. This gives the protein CSASPTVTEAFF.

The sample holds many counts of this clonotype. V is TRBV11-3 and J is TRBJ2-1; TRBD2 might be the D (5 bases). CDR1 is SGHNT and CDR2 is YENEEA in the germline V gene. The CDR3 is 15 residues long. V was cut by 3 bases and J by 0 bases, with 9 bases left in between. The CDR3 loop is CASSFRRSSYNEQFF. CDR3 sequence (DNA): TGTGCCAGCAGCTTTCGGAGGAGCTCCTACAATGAGCAGTTCTTC. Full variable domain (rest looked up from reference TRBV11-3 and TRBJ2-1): EAGVVQSPRYKIIEKKQPVAFWCNPISGHNTLYWYLQNLGQGPELLIRYENEEAVDDSQLPKDRFSAERLKGVDSTLKIQPAELGDSAVYLCASSFRRSSYNEQFFGPGTRLTVL.

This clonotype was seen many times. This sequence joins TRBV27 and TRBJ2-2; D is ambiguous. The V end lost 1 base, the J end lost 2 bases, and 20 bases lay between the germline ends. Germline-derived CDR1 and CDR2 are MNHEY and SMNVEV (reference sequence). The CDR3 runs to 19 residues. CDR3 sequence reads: CASSLYVGLDSLNTGELFF. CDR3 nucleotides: TGTGCCAGCAGTTTATATGTCGGGCTGGATTCCCTCAACACCGGGGAGCTGTTTTTT.

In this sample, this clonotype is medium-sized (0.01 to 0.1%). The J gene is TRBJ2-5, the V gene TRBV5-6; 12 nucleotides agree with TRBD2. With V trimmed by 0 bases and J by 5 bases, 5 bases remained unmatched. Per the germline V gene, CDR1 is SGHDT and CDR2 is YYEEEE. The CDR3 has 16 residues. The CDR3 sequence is CASSLERLAGVETQYF. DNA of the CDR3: TGTGCCAGCAGCTTGGAACGACTAGCGGGAGTGGAGACCCAGTACTTC.

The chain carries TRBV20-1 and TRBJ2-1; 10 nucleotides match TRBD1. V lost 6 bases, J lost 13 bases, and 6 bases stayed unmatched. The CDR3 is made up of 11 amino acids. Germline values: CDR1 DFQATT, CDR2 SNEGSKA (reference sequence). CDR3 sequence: CSAIDRGLQFF. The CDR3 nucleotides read TGCAGTGCCATAGACAGGGGGCTACAGTTCTTC.

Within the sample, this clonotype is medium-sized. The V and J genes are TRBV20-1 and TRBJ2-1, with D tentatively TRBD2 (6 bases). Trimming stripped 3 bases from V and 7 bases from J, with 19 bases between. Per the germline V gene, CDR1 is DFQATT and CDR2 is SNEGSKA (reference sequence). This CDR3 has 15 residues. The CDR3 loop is CSASGLGRDPNEQFF. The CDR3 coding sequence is TGCAGTGCTAGTGGGTTGGGGCGGGATCCGAATGAGCAGTTCTTC.

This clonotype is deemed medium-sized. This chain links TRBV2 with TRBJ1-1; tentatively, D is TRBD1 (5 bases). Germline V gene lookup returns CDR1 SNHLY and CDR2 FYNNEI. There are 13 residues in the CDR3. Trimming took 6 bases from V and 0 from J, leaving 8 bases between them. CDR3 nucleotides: TGTGCCAGCAGGGGGGACCTGAACACTGAAGCTTTCTTT. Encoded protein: CASRGDLNTEAFF. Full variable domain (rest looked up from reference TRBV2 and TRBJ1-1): EPEVTQTPSHQVTQMGQEVILRCVPISNHLYFYWYRQILGQKVEFLVSFYNNEISEKSEIFDDQFSVERPDGSNFTLKIRSTKLEDSAMYFCASRGDLNTEAFFGQGTRLTVV.

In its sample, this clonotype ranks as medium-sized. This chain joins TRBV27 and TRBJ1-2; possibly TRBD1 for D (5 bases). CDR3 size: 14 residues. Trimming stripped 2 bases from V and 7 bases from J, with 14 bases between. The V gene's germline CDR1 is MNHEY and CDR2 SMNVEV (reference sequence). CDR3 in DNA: TGTGCCAGCAGTTTAGCTCAGGGTAGGAGTGGCTACACCTTC. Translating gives CASSLAQGRSGYTF.

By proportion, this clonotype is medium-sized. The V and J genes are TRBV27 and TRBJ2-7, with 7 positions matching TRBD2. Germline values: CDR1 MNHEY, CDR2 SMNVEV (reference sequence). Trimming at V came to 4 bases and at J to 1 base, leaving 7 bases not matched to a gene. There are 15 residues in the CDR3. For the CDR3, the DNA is TGTGCCAGCAGTTCCCCGACTAGCAGATCCTACGAGCAGTACTTC. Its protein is CASSSPTSRSYEQYF.

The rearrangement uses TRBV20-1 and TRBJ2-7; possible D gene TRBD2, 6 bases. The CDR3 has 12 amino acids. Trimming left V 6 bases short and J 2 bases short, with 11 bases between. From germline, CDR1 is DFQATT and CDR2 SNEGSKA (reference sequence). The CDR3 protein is CSAWGVTYEQYF. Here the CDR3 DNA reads TGCAGTGCGTGGGGGGTCACCTACGAGCAGTACTTC.

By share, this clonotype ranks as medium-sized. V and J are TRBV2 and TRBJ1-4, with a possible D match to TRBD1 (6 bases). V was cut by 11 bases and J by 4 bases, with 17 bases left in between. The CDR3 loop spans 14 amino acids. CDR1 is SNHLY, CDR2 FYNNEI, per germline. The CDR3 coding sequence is TGTGCCGGCCTCGAGGGGGGGCTTAATGAAAAACTGTTTTTT. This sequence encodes CAGLEGGLNEKLFF.

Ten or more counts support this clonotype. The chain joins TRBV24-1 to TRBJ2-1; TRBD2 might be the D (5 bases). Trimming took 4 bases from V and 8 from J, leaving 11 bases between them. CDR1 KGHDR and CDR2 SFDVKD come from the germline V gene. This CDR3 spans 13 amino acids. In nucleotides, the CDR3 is TGTGCCACCAGTGAGTCCTCTAGCTATGAGCAGTTCTTC. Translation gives CATSESSSYEQFF.

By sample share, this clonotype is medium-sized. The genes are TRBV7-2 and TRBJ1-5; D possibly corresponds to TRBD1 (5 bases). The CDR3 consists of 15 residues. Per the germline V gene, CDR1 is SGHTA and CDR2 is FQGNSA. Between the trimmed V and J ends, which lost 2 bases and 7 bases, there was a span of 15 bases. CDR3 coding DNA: TGTGCCAGCAGCTTATTGGCAGGGCTGGGGCAGCCCCAGCATTTT. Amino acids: CASSLLAGLGQPQHF.

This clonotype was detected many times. The CDR3 spells CASSLWSGREDNEQFF. CDR3 nucleotide sequence: TGTGCCAGCAGCTTATGGAGCGGGAGGGAGGACAATGAGCAGTTCTTC. The rearrangement links TRBV7-8 to TRBJ2-1; TRBD2 agrees at 10 bases. J lost 5 bases, V lost 2 bases, and 6 bases had no gene match. This CDR3 comprises 16 residues. In germline, CDR1 is SGHVS, CDR2 FQNEAQ.

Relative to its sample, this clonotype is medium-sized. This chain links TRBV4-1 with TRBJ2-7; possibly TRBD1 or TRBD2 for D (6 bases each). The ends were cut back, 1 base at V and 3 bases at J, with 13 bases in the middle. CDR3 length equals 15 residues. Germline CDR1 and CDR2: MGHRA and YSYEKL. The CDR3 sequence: CASSQADGGHYEQYF. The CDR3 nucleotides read TGCGCCAGCAGCCAAGCCGACGGGGGCCACTACGAGCAGTACTTC.

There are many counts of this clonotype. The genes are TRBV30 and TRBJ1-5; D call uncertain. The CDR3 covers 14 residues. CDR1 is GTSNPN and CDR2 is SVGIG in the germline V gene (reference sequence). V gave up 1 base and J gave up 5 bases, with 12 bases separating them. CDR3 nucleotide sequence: TGTGCCTGGAGTGGTGGAGGGAAGGATCAGCCCCAGCATTTT. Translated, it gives CAWSGGGKDQPQHF.